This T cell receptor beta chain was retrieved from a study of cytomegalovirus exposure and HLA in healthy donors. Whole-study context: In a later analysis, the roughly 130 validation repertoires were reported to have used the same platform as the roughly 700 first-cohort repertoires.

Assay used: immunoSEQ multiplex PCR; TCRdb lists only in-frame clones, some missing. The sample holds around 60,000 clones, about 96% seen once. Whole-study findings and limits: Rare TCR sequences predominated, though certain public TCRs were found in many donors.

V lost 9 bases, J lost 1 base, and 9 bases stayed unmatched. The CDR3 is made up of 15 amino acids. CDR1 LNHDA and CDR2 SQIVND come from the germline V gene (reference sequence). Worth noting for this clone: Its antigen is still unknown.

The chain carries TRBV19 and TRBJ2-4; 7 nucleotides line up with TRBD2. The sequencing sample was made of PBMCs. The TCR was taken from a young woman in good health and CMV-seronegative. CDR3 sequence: CASRRMGGAKNIQYF. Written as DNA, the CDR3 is TGTGCCAGCCGCAGGATGGGGGGGGCCAAAAACATTCAGTACTTC.